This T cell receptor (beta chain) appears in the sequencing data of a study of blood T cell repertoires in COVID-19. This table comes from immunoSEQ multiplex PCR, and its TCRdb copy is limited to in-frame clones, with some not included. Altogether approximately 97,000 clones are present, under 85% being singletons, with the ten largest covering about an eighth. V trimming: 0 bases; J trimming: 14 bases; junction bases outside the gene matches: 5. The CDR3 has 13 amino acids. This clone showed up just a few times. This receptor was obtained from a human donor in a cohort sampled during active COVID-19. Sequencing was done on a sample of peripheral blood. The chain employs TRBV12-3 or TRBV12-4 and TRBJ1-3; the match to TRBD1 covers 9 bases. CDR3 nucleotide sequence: TGTGCCAGCAGTTTAGCCCGGACAGGGGATTTATATTTT. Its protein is CASSLARTGDLYF.